A single T cell receptor (beta chain) is shown here with its context. Its antigen is not known. The study ran its PCR with 60 Vbeta and 13 Jbeta primers. This table comes from immunoSEQ multiplex PCR, and its TCRdb copy is limited to in-frame clones, with some not included. This table lists about 84,000 clones. The entry originates in a study of cytomegalovirus exposure and HLA in healthy donors. Across the whole study: Among the roughly 380 donors who were genotyped, about 86% fell in the genetic ancestry cluster that is associated with self-reported Caucasian donors.

Study-wide findings and caveats: Several of the most significant clusters were apparently associated with common viral pathogens in a later analysis.

The sequencing input was PBMCs. This TCR was recovered from a man aged 50 to 59 in good health and CMV-seronegative.

In DNA form, the CDR3 reads TGTGCCAGCAGCTTACTAGCGGGGGGCTCCAACTACAATGAGCAGTTCTTC. As protein: CASSLLAGGSNYNEQFF. The chain recombines TRBV7-6 with TRBJ2-1; 11 nucleotides agree with TRBD2. V lost 2 bases to trimming and J lost 3 bases; unmatched junction nucleotides: 6. The germline V gene encodes CDR1 SGHVS and CDR2 FNYEAQ. The CDR3 totals 17 residues.